Below, 27 T cell receptor beta chains from the same sample are listed, as sequenced in a study of T cells in Graves' hyperthyroidism and ophthalmopathy. Amplification of TCR beta CDR3 regions used RNA as the template. In the first-round RT-PCR of the TCR CDR3, the HTBI primer set was used. Each CDR3 protein is one row after TCRdb ran MiXCR on the multiplex PCR reads. The sample lists approximately 500,000 distinct CDR3 sequences; around 42% were seen once. The sample taken for sequencing was peripheral blood or thyroid tissue (not recorded which). These receptor sequences come from a woman aged 18-30 years with Graves' hyperthyroidism.

V and J are TRBV29-1 and TRBJ2-6; TRBD1 agrees at 9 bases. Germline values: CDR1 SQVTM, CDR2 ANQGSEA. The CDR3 is made up of 16 amino acids. J gave up 0 bases and V 2 bases, and 2 bases lay outside the gene matches. The CDR3 region is CSVETGGFSGANVLTF. Here the CDR3 DNA reads TGCAGCGTTGAAACAGGGGGCTTCTCTGGGGCCAACGTCCTGACTTTC.

The V call is TRBV9, the J call TRBJ1-5, with D perhaps TRBD1 (6 bases). Germline lookup yields CDR1 SGDLS and CDR2 YYNGEE. The CDR3 is 12 residues long. The V gene lost 1 base and the J gene lost 10 bases, with 9 bases spanning the gap. The CDR3 DNA reads as TGTGCCAGCAGCGTAAAGGGGGACCCCCAGCATTTT. Translation gives CASSVKGDPQHF.

A note on this clonotype: Germline and junction disagree at one end, which may indicate a read error. V gene TRBV5-1 combines with J gene TRBJ2-7; maybe TRBD2 (5 bases). Germline lookup yields CDR1 SGHRS and CDR2 YFSETQ. The CDR3 length is 15 residues. This CDR3 is CASSPWGSNTGELYF. CDR3 in DNA: TGCGCCAGCAGCCCCTGGGGTAGTAACACCGGGGAGCTGTACTTC.

This clonotype appeared a single time. This sequence joins TRBV29-1 and TRBJ2-2, with TRBD2 identical over 13 bases. The CDR3 extends over 16 amino acids. Germline V gene data show CDR1 as SQVTM and CDR2 as ANQGSEA. Trimming cost V 4 bases and J 7 bases; bases outside gene matches: 9. CDR3 sequence reads: CSVGPGLAGQGGELFF. The CDR3, as DNA: TGCAGCGTTGGTCCGGGACTAGCGGGACAGGGCGGGGAGCTGTTTTTT.

In this sample, this clonotype turned up many times. The rearrangement joins TRBV27 to TRBJ1-2, with 7 bases that match TRBD1. Germline lookup yields CDR1 MNHEY and CDR2 SMNVEV (reference sequence). Trimming at V came to 5 bases and at J to 6 bases, leaving 3 bases not matched to a gene. CDR3 size: 12 residues. This CDR3 reads CASSPGTDGYTF. In DNA, the CDR3 is TGTGCCAGCAGTCCCGGGACAGATGGCTACACCTTC.

The gene calls are TRBV6-5 and TRBJ2-2; D not resolved. V lost 6 bases and J 9 bases, leaving 29 bases between the germline ends. Germline V CDR1 and CDR2: MNHEY, SVGAGI. CDR3 length equals 18 residues. CDR3: CASSPPGKVRRASRELFF. CDR3 nucleotide sequence: TGTGCCAGCAGCCCCCCTGGGAAGGTACGAAGAGCGAGCAGGGAGCTGTTTTTT.

This clonotype was counted at least ten times. The chain uses TRBV4-1 and TRBJ1-2; D uncertain. CDR1 is MGHRA and CDR2 is YSYEKL in the germline V gene. There are 13 residues in the CDR3. V was pared by 1 base and J by 8 bases, with 11 bases between. The CDR3 loop is CASSQGIAAGYTF. CDR3 DNA: TGCGCCAGCAGCCAAGGTATCGCGGCAGGCTACACCTTC.

This clonotype was seen once. The chain carries TRBV7-6 and TRBJ2-7, with 10 bases identical to TRBD2. Germline loops: CDR1 SGHVS, CDR2 FNYEAQ. V trimming: 5 bases; J trimming: 2 bases; junction bases outside the gene matches: 12. The CDR3 contains 17 residues. CDR3 in amino acids: CASSPRRLSGRAYEQYF. CDR3 coding DNA: TGTGCCAGCAGCCCTAGGCGTCTGAGCGGGAGGGCCTACGAGCAGTACTTC.

This clonotype turned up a few times. The chain carries TRBV10-3 and TRBJ2-7; possibly TRBD2 for D (6 bases). Trimming took off 2 bases at V and 7 bases at J, with 21 bases between the two ends. The CDR3 is 16 residues long. Per the germline V gene, CDR1 is ENHRY and CDR2 is SYGVKD. The chain's CDR3 is CAISEARTTSYNEQYF. The DNA for the CDR3 is TGTGCCATCAGTGAGGCTAGGACTACGTCCTACAATGAGCAGTACTTC.

This clonotype has more than one count but fewer than ten. The chain links TRBV5-1 to TRBJ2-5, with D possibly TRBD2 on 6 matching bases. This CDR3 region has 17 residues. Per germline, CDR1 SGHRS and CDR2 YFSETQ. Trimming left V 0 bases short and J 2 bases short, with 17 bases between. CDR3: CASSLAKSTRGQETQYF. The CDR3 region has the DNA TGCGCCAGCAGCTTGGCCAAATCGACTAGAGGTCAAGAGACCCAGTACTTC.

The chain has TRBV9 and TRBJ1-6; unclear D gene. CDR1 and CDR2 (germline): SGDLS, YYNGEE. The ends were cut back, 10 bases at V and 0 bases at J, with 8 bases in the middle. This CDR3 contains 13 residues. The CDR3 loop is CAPASSYNSPLHF. As DNA, the CDR3 is TGTGCCCCAGCGAGCTCCTATAATTCACCCCTCCACTTT.

This clonotype has a count of ten or more. The chain uses TRBV12-5 and TRBJ2-6; unclear D gene. V was clipped by 6 bases and J by 4 bases, with 19 bases between them. The CDR3 consists of 17 residues. CDR1 is LGHNT, CDR2 FRNRAP, per germline. The CDR3: CASGLGRPALGANVLTF. The CDR3 DNA sequence: TGTGCTAGTGGCCTAGGGCGGCCGGCACTCGGGGCCAACGTCCTGACTTTC.

This clonotype was counted between two and nine times. This rearrangement joins TRBV7-8 to TRBJ1-5; D not resolved. The CDR3 spans 16 residues. Germline assignment: CDR1 SGHVS and CDR2 FQNEAQ. V lost 5 bases and J 11 bases, leaving 25 bases between the germline ends. CDR3: CASSPWTSGIGETQHF. The DNA of the CDR3 is TGTGCCAGCAGCCCGTGGACTAGCGGGATAGGAGAGACCCAGCATTTT.

This clonotype was seen repeatedly, ten times or more. The gene calls are TRBV12-3 or TRBV12-4 and TRBJ2-5, with 12 bases lining up with TRBD2. Unmatched junction bases numbered 13, after V lost 5 bases and J lost 3 bases. The CDR3 is made up of 18 amino acids. Written as DNA, the CDR3 is TGTGCCAGCAGTCCCAGGACTAGCGGGACTGGGTTGAAAGAGACCCAGTACTTC. Protein: CASSPRTSGTGLKETQYF.

This clonotype was detected a few times. The V call is TRBV29-1, the J call TRBJ2-3; D call uncertain. Germline V gene lookup returns CDR1 SQVTM and CDR2 ANQGSEA. V was trimmed by 5 bases and J by 1 base, leaving 16 bases between them. The CDR3 spans 15 residues. The CDR3 nucleotides are TGCAGCGTTCTGACGAGCAGAGGCCGCACAGATACGCAGTATTTT. Protein sequence: CSVLTSRGRTDTQYF.

The chain recombines TRBV6-5 with TRBJ2-7; 9 nucleotides match TRBD2. The CDR3 runs 16 residues. The V and J ends lost 7 bases and 0 bases, in that order; junction bases with no gene match: 10. Germline V gives CDR1 MNHEY, CDR2 SVGAGI. The CDR3: CASKKLSGGSSYEQYF. The CDR3 nucleotides read TGTGCCAGCAAGAAACTTAGCGGGGGTAGCTCCTACGAGCAGTACTTC.

This clonotype was seen a few times. This chain links TRBV4-1 with TRBJ2-5; no definite D call. There are 13 residues in the CDR3. CDR1 and CDR2 from the germline V gene are MGHRA and YSYEKL. Trimming removed 5 bases from V and 1 base from J, with 8 bases in between. The CDR3 sequence is CASSSRLQETQYF. The CDR3 DNA reads TGCGCCAGCAGCTCGCGTCTCCAAGAGACCCAGTACTTC.

This clonotype occurred a few times. The chain combines TRBV24-1 with TRBJ2-7; no reliable D call. The germline CDR1 and CDR2 sequences are KGHDR and SFDVKD. There are 13 residues in the CDR3. Deletions cut 5 bases from V and 0 bases from J, with 7 bases between. DNA of the CDR3: TGTGCCACCAGTGGGCAGAGCTCCTACGAGCAGTACTTC. Amino acids: CATSGQSSYEQYF.

The chain joins TRBV7-2 to TRBJ2-2; 12 bases agree with TRBD2. V gave up 1 base and J gave up 6 bases; unmatched junction bases: 6. The CDR3 has 17 residues. Germline CDR1 is SGHTA and CDR2 is FQGNSA. The CDR3: CASSLGLAGDSAGELFF. The CDR3 nucleotides read TGTGCCAGCAGCTTAGGACTAGCGGGAGATTCCGCCGGGGAGCTGTTTTTT.

Details on this clonotype: Just one base apart from a much larger clone, this may be a read error. The rearrangement joins TRBV2 to TRBJ2-1; 10 nucleotides line up with TRBD1. Germline V lookup: CDR1 SNHLY, CDR2 FYNNEI. V trimming: 7 bases; J trimming: 9 bases; junction bases outside the gene matches: 12. The CDR3 length is 15 residues. The CDR3 sequence is CASTIGTGEWSEQFF. As DNA, the CDR3 is TGTGCCAGCACAATTGGGACAGGGGAATGGAGTGAGCAGTTCTTC.

Note on this clonotype: A much bigger clone sits one base away, suggesting this may be a read error. The gene calls are TRBV18 and TRBJ1-1; possibly TRBD1 for D (5 bases). Looked up from germline, CDR1 is KGHSH and CDR2 is LQKENI. This CDR3 contains 13 residues. CDR3 protein: CASSPYQRGEASF. DNA of the CDR3: TGTGCCAGCTCACCGTATCAGCGGGGGGAAGCTTCCTTT.

The genes are TRBV25-1 and TRBJ1-2; D is perhaps TRBD1 (5 bases). V lost 6 bases and J lost 4, with 21 bases in between. This CDR3 spans 16 amino acids. Per the germline V gene, CDR1 is MGHDK and CDR2 is SYGVNS. This CDR3 reads CASSVDGRGRGYGYTF. CDR3 DNA sequence: TGTGCCAGCAGCGTGGATGGGAGGGGAAGAGGCTATGGCTACACCTTC.

Concerning this clonotype itself: A junction end diverges from the germline sequence, so it may reflect a read error. This chain uses TRBV5-1 with TRBJ2-7; no firm D call. This CDR3 region has 13 residues. Germline CDR1 is SGHRS and CDR2 is YFSETQ. The CDR3 loop reads CASSLGAFYEQCF. The CDR3 DNA follows: TGCGCCAGCAGCTTGGGCGCATTCTACGAGCAGTGCTTC.

The chain links TRBV15 to TRBJ1-4; D unclear. The CDR3 is 16 residues long. V was shortened by 4 bases and J by 8 bases, with 20 bases between the two germline ends. Looked up from germline, CDR1 is LNHNV and CDR2 is YYDKDF (reference sequence). In DNA, the CDR3 is TGTGCCACCAGCACCGCCCGCGCGGGAGGAACGGAAAAACTGTTTTTT. This codes for CATSTARAGGTEKLFF.

This clonotype turned up a few times. The J gene is TRBJ2-5, the V gene TRBV7-2, with TRBD2 matching 7 bases. This CDR3 is 18 amino acids long. The germline V gene has CDR1 SGHTA and CDR2 FQGNSA. V lost 1 base and J lost 3; bases outside the gene matches: 14. Written as DNA, the CDR3 is TGTGCCAGCAGCTTAGTAACCCGCGGGACTATCCGTGAAGAGACCCAGTACTTC. It is translated as CASSLVTRGTIREETQYF. Filled out from reference TRBV7-2 and TRBJ2-5, the complete variable domain reads GAGVSQSPSNKVTEKGKDVELRCDPISGHTALYWYRQSLGQGLEFLIYFQGNSAPDKSGLPSDRFSAERTGGSVSTLTIQRTQQEDSAVYLCASSLVTRGTIREETQYFGPGTRLLVL.

On this clonotype itself: The junction departs from the called germline gene at one end, perhaps through a read error. The gene calls are TRBV4-3 and TRBJ1-5; 9 bases align to TRBD1. Germline loops: CDR1 LGHNA, CDR2 YSLEER. CDR3 length: 14 amino acids. CDR3 bases: TGCTCCAGCAGCCAAGTACAGGGGGCTCAGCCCCAGCATTTT. This encodes CSSSQVQGAQPQHF.

The rearrangement joins TRBV15 to TRBJ1-2; no definite D call. The germline gives CDR1 LNHNV, CDR2 YYDKDF (reference sequence). The length of the CDR3 is 12 residues. V shed 3 bases and J shed 8 bases, with 10 bases lying between them. CDR3 amino acids: CATSSLLQGYTF. As DNA, the CDR3 is TGTGCCACCAGCAGCTTGTTGCAGGGCTACACCTTC.